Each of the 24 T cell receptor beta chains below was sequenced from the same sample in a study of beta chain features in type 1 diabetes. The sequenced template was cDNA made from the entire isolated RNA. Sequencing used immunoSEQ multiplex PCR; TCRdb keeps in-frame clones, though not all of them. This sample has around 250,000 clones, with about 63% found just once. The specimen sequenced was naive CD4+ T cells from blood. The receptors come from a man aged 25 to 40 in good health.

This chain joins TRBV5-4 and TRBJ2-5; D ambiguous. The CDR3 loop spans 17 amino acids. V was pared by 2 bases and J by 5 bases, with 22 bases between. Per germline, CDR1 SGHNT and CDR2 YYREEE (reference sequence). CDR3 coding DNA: TGTGCCAGCAGCTTACCTAACATCCGAGGATATGAGGAGACCCAGTACTTC. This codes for CASSLPNIRGYEETQYF.

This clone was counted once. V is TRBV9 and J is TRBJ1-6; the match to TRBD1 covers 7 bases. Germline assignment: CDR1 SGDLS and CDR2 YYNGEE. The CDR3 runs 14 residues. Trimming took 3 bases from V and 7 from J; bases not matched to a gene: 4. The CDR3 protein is CASSAGTANSPLHF. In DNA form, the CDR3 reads TGTGCCAGCAGCGCCGGGACAGCCAATTCACCCCTCCACTTT. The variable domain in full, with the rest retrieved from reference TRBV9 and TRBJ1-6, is DSGVTQTPKHLITATGQRVTLRCSPRSGDLSVYWYQQSLDQGLQFLIQYYNGEERAKGNILERFSAQQFPDLHSELNLSSLELGDSALYFCASSAGTANSPLHFGNGTRLTVT.

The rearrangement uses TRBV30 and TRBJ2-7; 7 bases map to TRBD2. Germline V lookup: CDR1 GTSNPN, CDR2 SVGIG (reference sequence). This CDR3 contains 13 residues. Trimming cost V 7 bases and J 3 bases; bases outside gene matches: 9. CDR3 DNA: TGTGCCTCGGACGGGACTACCATCTACGAGCAGTACTTC. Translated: CASDGTTIYEQYF.

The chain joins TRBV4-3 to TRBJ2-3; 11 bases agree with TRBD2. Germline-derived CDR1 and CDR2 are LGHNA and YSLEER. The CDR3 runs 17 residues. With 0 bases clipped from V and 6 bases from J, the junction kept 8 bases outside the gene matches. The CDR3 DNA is TGCGCCAGCAGCCAAGACGGGACTAGCGGCGAGGGGGATACGCAGTATTTT. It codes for CASSQDGTSGEGDTQYF.

Here the CDR3 reads CASSPGETRETQYF. CDR3 sequence (DNA): TGTGCCAGCAGCCCTGGGGAGACGCGAGAGACCCAGTACTTC. The chain uses TRBV11-2 and TRBJ2-5; D possibly corresponds to TRBD2 (5 bases). Germline V gives CDR1 SGHAT, CDR2 FQNNGV. Trimming removed 5 bases from V and 4 bases from J, with 14 bases in between. This CDR3 has 14 residues.

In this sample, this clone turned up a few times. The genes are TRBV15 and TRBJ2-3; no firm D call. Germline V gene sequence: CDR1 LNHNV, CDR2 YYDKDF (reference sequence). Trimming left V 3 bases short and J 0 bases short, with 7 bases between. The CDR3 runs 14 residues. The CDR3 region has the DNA TGTGCCACCAGCAGCGTTGTCAGCACAGATACGCAGTATTTT. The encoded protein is CATSSVVSTDTQYF.

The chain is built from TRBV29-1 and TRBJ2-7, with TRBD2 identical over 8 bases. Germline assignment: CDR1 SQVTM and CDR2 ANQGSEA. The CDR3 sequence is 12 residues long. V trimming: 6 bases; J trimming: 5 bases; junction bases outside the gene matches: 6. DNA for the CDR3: TGCAGCGTCCTTAGCGGGACCCACGAGCAGTACTTC. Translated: CSVLSGTHEQYF.

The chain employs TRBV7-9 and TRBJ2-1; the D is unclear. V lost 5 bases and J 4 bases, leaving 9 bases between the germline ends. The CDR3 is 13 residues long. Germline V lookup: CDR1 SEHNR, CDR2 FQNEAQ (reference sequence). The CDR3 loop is CASSEWSYNEQFF. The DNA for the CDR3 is TGTGCCAGCAGCGAGTGGAGTTACAATGAGCAGTTCTTC.

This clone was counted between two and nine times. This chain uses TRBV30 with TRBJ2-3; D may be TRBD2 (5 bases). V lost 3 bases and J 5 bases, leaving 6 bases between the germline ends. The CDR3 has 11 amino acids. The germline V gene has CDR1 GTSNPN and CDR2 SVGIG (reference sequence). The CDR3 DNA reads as TGTGCCTGGAGGGGAGAAGATACGCAGTATTTT. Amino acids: CAWRGEDTQYF.

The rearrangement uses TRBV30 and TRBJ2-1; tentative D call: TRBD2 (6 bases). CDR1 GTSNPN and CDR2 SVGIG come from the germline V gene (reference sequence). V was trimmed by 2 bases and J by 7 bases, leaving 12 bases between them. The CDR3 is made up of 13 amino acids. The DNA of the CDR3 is TGTGCCTGGAGTAAGGGACTGAAGAATGAGCAGTTCTTC. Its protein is CAWSKGLKNEQFF.

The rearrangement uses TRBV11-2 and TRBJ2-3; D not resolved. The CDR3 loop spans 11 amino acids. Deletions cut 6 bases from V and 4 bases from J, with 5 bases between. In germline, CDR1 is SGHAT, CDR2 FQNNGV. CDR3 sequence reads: CASRGADTQYF. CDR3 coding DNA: TGTGCCAGCAGGGGTGCAGATACGCAGTATTTT. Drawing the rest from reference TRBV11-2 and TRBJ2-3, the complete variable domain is EAGVAQSPRYKIIEKRQSVAFWCNPISGHATLYWYQQILGQGPKLLIQFQNNGVVDDSQLPKDRFSAERLKGVDSTLKIQPAKLEDSAVYLCASRGADTQYFGPGTRLTVL.

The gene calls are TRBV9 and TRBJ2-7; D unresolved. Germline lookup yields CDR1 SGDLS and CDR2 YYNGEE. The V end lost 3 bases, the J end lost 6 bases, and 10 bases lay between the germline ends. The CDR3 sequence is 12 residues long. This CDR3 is CASSASRGEQYF. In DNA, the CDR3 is TGTGCCAGCAGCGCGTCCCGCGGCGAGCAGTACTTC.

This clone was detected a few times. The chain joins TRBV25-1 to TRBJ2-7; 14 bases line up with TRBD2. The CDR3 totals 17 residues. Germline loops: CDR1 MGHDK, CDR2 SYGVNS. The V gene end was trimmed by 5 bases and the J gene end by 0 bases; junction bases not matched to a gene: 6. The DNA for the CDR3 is TGTGCCAGCAGTACCATCGGGACTAGCGGGAGCTCCTACGAGCAGTACTTC. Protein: CASSTIGTSGSSYEQYF.

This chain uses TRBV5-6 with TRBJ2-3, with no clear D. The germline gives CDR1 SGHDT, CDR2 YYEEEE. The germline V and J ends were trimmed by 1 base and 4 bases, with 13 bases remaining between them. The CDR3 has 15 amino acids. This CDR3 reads CASSLYNQGSDTQYF. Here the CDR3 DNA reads TGTGCCAGCAGCTTGTACAACCAAGGATCAGATACGCAGTATTTT.

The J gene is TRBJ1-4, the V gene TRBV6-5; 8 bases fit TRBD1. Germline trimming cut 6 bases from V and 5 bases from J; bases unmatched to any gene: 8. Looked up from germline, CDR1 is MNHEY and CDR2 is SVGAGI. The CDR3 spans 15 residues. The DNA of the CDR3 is TGTGCCAGCAGCCCTAGGACAGGGTGGAATGAAAAACTGTTTTTT. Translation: CASSPRTGWNEKLFF.

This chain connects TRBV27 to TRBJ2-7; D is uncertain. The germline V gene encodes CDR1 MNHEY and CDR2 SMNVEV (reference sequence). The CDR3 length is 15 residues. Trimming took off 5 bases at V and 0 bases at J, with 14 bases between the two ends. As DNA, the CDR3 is TGTGCCAGCAGTCTCCTCGACGGAACCTCCTACGAGCAGTACTTC. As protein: CASSLLDGTSYEQYF.

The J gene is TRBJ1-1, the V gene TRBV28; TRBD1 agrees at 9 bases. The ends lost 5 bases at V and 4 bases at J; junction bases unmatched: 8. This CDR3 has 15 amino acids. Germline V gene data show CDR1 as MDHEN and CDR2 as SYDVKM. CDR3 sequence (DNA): TGTGCCAGCAGTCCCTCGGGACAGGGTGGCACTGAAGCTTTCTTT. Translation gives CASSPSGQGGTEAFF.

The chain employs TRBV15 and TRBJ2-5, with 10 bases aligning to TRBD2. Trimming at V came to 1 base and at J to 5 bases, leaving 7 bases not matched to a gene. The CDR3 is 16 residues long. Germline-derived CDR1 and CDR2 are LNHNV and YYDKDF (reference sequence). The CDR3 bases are TGTGCCACCAGCAGAGGACTAGCGGGTGCCGGGGAGACCCAGTACTTC. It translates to CATSRGLAGAGETQYF.

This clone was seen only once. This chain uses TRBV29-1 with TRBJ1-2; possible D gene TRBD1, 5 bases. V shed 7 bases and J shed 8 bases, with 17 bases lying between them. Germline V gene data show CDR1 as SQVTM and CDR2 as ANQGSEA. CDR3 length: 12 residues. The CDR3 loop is CSAPGGTGGYTF. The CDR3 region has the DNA TGCAGCGCCCCCGGCGGGACCGGGGGCTACACCTTC.

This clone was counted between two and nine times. The chain's CDR3 is CASSVAWGNSPLHF. The CDR3 DNA reads TGTGCCAGCAGCGTAGCTTGGGGCAATTCACCCCTCCACTTT. The chain links TRBV9 to TRBJ1-6; the D gene is possibly TRBD1 (5 bases). V lost 0 bases, J lost 7 bases, and 8 bases lay in between. Germline CDR1 SGDLS, CDR2 YYNGEE. The CDR3 is 14 amino acids.

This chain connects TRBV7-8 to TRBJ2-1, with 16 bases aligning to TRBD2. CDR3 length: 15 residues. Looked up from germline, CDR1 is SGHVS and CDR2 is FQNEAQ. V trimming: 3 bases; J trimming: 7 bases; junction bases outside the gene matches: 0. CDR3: CASSLGLAGGNEQFF. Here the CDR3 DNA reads TGTGCCAGCAGCTTGGGACTAGCGGGAGGGAATGAGCAGTTCTTC. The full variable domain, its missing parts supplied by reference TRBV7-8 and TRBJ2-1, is GAGVSQSPRYKVAKRGQDVALRCDPISGHVSLFWYQQALGQGPEFLTYFQNEAQLDKSGLPSDRFFAERPEGSVSTLKIQRTQQEDSAVYLCASSLGLAGGNEQFFGPGTRLTVL.

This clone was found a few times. The chain's CDR3 is CAWKEWSHTRANTGELFF. CDR3 in DNA: TGTGCCTGGAAAGAATGGAGTCATACCAGAGCGAACACCGGGGAGCTGTTTTTT. The V call is TRBV30, the J call TRBJ2-2; unclear D gene. The CDR3 has 18 residues. Germline V gene sequence: CDR1 GTSNPN, CDR2 SVGIG (reference sequence). The V gene lost 4 bases and the J gene lost 0 bases, with 21 bases spanning the gap. Based on the CDR3 plus reference TRBV30 and TRBJ2-2, the full variable domain is SQTIHQWPATLVQPVGSPLSLECTVEGTSNPNLYWYRQAAGRGLQLLFYSVGIGQISSEVPQNLSASRPQDRQFILSSKKLLLSDSGFYLCAWKEWSHTRANTGELFFGEGSRLTVL.

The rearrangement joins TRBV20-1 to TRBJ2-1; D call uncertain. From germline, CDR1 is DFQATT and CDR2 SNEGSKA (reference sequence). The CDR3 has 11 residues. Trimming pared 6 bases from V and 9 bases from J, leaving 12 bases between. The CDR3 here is CSADKYGEQFF. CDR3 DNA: TGCAGTGCAGATAAGTACGGTGAGCAGTTCTTC.

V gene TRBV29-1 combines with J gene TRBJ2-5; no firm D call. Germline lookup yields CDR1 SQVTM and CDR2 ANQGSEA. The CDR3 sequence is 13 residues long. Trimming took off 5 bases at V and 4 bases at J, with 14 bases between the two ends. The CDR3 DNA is TGCAGCGTTACAATTCATCCTCTAGAGACCCAGTACTTC. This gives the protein CSVTIHPLETQYF.